This T cell receptor (beta chain) originates from a study of T cells in Graves' hyperthyroidism and ophthalmopathy. Study-wide results and limits: Appearing also in blood were most of the thyroid clonotypes expanded above 0.001. For ophthalmopathy, model prediction preceded onset by a median about 6.2 months.

CDR1 and CDR2 from the germline V gene are MDHEN and SYDVKM. V was trimmed by 3 bases and J by 0 bases, leaving 15 bases between them. The CDR3 spans 17 residues. Concerning this clonotype: Its target is unknown.

Diagnostic assessment was based on clinical symptoms, serum thyroxine and TRAb, thyroid ultrasound and orbital computed tomography. PBMCs were derived from around 10 ml fresh peripheral blood. Researchers amplified the TCR beta CDR3 regions from RNA transcripts. When the TCR CDR3 underwent first-round RT-PCR, the HTBI primer set was used. TCRdb reprocessed the multiplex PCR reads with MiXCR, giving one entry per CDR3 protein. This table holds about 380,000 distinct CDR3 sequences, about 18% found once. The sequence came from a man between 18 and 29 years old with Graves' ophthalmopathy. Input material: blood. The rearrangement links TRBV28 to TRBJ1-5; D possibly corresponds to TRBD1 (6 bases). This CDR3 is CASSLRPGDYSNQPQHF. Written as DNA, the CDR3 is TGTGCCAGCAGTTTGCGTCCAGGGGACTATAGCAATCAGCCCCAGCATTTT.